This T cell receptor (beta chain) was profiled in a study of OX40 agonist ivuxolimab in advanced cancers. Sequencing used immunoSEQ multiplex PCR; TCRdb keeps in-frame clones, though not all of them. The sample carries around 140,000 clones, about nine tenths recorded once. The CDR3 is 13 residues long. The V end lost 2 bases, the J end lost 5 bases, and 10 bases lay between the germline ends. The germline CDR1 and CDR2 sequences are KGHSY and FQNENV. The source material was CD4+ or CD8+ T cells sorted from blood, sampled in a trial of the OX40 agonist ivuxolimab. The chain carries TRBV16 and TRBJ2-7; no reliable D call. This TCR was sampled from an adult with an advanced solid tumor such as melanoma, head and neck, liver or kidney cancer. The CDR3 sequence is CASSQGLSNEQYF. CDR3 coding DNA: TGTGCCAGCAGCCAAGGTCTAAGCAACGAGCAGTACTTC.